The 31 T cell receptor beta chains below come from one sample, sequenced in a study of T cell responses to AZD1222 COVID-19 vaccine (dated by TCRdb to 2020 to 2023). The library relied on the immunoSEQ multiplex PCR assay. TCRdb carries this immuneACCESS record with in-frame sequences only. Its versions omit some clonotypes, under half of them owing to an unresolved V gene in the studies checked, with the rest unexplained. This sample comprises 75,000 to 85,000 clones, 60% to 85% of them detected only once. Clones ranked in the top ten supply approximately 27% of the sample. The sample's time point, from its label and the paper: about 28 days (+/-7) after the second vaccine dose. The sample's treatment or condition, from its label and the paper: meningococcal conjugate vaccine given as trial control. This specimen was peripheral blood, taken 28 days after the second dose of the MenACWY control vaccine. The receptors derive from an adult who received the MenACWY meningococcal vaccine as a control.

This rearrangement joins TRBV7-6 to TRBJ2-1, with 7 bases that match TRBD1. The germline V gene has CDR1 SGHVS and CDR2 FNYEAQ. The junction had 9 bases not matched to a gene; V was cut back by 3 bases and J by 7 bases. There are 15 residues in the CDR3. CDR3 amino acids: CASSLNRGFSNEQFF. The DNA of the CDR3 is TGTGCCAGCAGCTTGAACAGGGGCTTTTCGAATGAGCAGTTCTTC.

The rearrangement joins TRBV5-1 to TRBJ2-1, with D maybe TRBD1 (6 bases). The CDR3 covers 13 residues. Trimming removed 7 bases at V and 4 bases at J, with 12 bases between. Germline V gene data show CDR1 as SGHRS and CDR2 as YFSETQ. In nucleotides, the CDR3 is TGCGCCAGCTTCCTGGACAGTTACAATGAGCAGTTCTTC. This translates into CASFLDSYNEQFF.

The genes are TRBV30 and TRBJ2-7, with 10 bases identical to TRBD1. This CDR3 has 15 amino acids. J lost 5 bases, V lost 0 bases, and 7 bases had no gene match. Per germline, CDR1 GTSNPN and CDR2 SVGIG (reference sequence). The DNA of the CDR3 is TGTGCCTGGAGTGTACCGGGACAGGGGAACCACGAGCAGTACTTC. Its protein is CAWSVPGQGNHEQYF.

The table lists this clone with a few counts. The genes are TRBV28 and TRBJ1-1; no clear D. Trimming shortened V by 3 bases and J by 0 bases, and 11 bases separated the two germline ends. This CDR3 is built from 15 residues. The germline CDR1 and CDR2 sequences are MDHEN and SYDVKM. CDR3 bases: TGTGCCAGCAGTTTGACGGGAGCCGTGAACACTGAAGCTTTCTTT. This sequence encodes CASSLTGAVNTEAFF. The variable domain in full, with the rest retrieved from reference TRBV28 and TRBJ1-1, is DVKVTQSSRYLVKRTGEKVFLECVQDMDHENMFWYRQDPGLGLRLIYFSYDVKMKEKGDIPEGYSVSREKKERFSLILESASTNQTSMYLCASSLTGAVNTEAFFGQGTRLTVV.

The V and J genes are TRBV19 and TRBJ1-1; D possibly corresponds to TRBD1 (5 bases). CDR1 is LNHDA and CDR2 is SQIVND in the germline V gene (reference sequence). The CDR3 spans 14 residues. Trimming removed 0 bases from V and 2 bases from J, with 7 bases in between. The CDR3 DNA sequence: TGTGCCAGTAGTATAGACAGGGTCAACACTGAAGCTTTCTTT. Translated: CASSIDRVNTEAFF.

The chain has TRBV4-3 and TRBJ2-1; D is possibly TRBD1 or TRBD2 (5 bases each). Trimming left V 0 bases short and J 5 bases short, with 11 bases between. The CDR3 spans 15 residues. Germline CDR1 LGHNA, CDR2 YSLEER. The CDR3 is CASSQERGTNNEQFF. CDR3 bases: TGCGCCAGCAGCCAAGAACGAGGGACCAACAATGAGCAGTTCTTC.

J is TRBJ2-7 and V is TRBV28; a possible D gene is TRBD2 (5 bases). The CDR3 runs 16 residues. CDR1 and CDR2 from the germline V gene are MDHEN and SYDVKM. The ends were cut back, 5 bases at V and 0 bases at J, with 17 bases in the middle. The CDR3 loop reads CASSPFGQRVSYEQYF. CDR3 nucleotides: TGTGCCAGCAGTCCTTTTGGGCAGAGGGTCTCCTACGAGCAGTACTTC.

J is TRBJ2-2 and V is TRBV5-5; 8 bases map to TRBD1. The V gene's germline CDR1 is SGHKS and CDR2 YYEKEE (reference sequence). The CDR3 length is 18 residues. With V trimmed by 1 base and J by 0 bases, 8 bases remained unmatched. CDR3 loop: CASSLRGVTGANTGELFF. CDR3 bases: TGTGCCAGCAGCTTGAGGGGGGTGACAGGGGCGAACACCGGGGAGCTGTTTTTT.

This chain joins TRBV19 and TRBJ2-7, with 9 bases aligning to TRBD1. V lost 5 bases and J lost 2; bases outside the gene matches: 4. Per germline, CDR1 LNHDA and CDR2 SQIVND (reference sequence). This CDR3 is built from 14 residues. The CDR3 region has the DNA TGTGCCAGTAGTCCTCGGACAGGGGCCTACGAGCAGTACTTC. This encodes CASSPRTGAYEQYF.

The chain has TRBV5-6 and TRBJ1-5, with 7 bases lining up with TRBD1. The V gene's germline CDR1 is SGHDT and CDR2 YYEEEE. The CDR3 extends over 16 amino acids. With 2 bases clipped from V and 4 bases from J, the junction kept 9 bases outside the gene matches. CDR3 loop: CASSFGQGGQNQPQHF. The CDR3 DNA sequence: TGTGCCAGCAGCTTCGGGCAAGGGGGCCAAAATCAGCCCCAGCATTTT.

The J gene is TRBJ1-3, the V gene TRBV12-1. TRBV12-1 constitutes a pseudogene. The length of the CDR3 is 16 residues. CDR3 sequence: CASRYARGREGNTIYF. CDR3 bases: TGTGCCAGCAGATACGCTCGTGGCAGGGAGGGAAACACCATATATTTT.

The chain has TRBV19 and TRBJ2-1; D gene unclear. Trimming removed 0 bases at V and 9 bases at J, with 3 bases between. Germline V CDR1 and CDR2: LNHDA, SQIVND (reference sequence). The CDR3 is made up of 11 amino acids. CDR3 protein: CASSIDSEQFF. The CDR3 DNA is TGTGCCAGTAGTATAGACAGTGAGCAGTTCTTC.

J is TRBJ2-3 and V is TRBV15, with 11 positions matching TRBD1. Germline assignment: CDR1 LNHNV and CDR2 YYDKDF (reference sequence). The CDR3 totals 17 residues. The ends lost 6 bases at V and 0 bases at J; junction bases unmatched: 8. The DNA for the CDR3 is TGTGCCACCAGTTGGACAGGGGGCTTCTCTAGCACAGATACGCAGTATTTT. It codes for CATSWTGGFSSTDTQYF.

V and J are TRBV5-1 and TRBJ2-7; no reliable D call. The germline V gene has CDR1 SGHRS and CDR2 YFSETQ. CDR3 length equals 13 residues. V gave up 0 bases and J gave up 7 bases, with 11 bases separating them. In DNA form, the CDR3 reads TGCGCCAGCAGCTTGGCGACCGACCGAGAGCAGTACTTC. Residues: CASSLATDREQYF. Based on the CDR3 plus reference TRBV5-1 and TRBJ2-7, the full variable domain is KAGVTQTPRYLIKTRGQQVTLSCSPISGHRSVSWYQQTPGQGLQFLFEYFSETQRNKGNFPGRFSGRQFSNSRSEMNVSTLELGDSALYLCASSLATDREQYFGPGTRLTVT.

This rearrangement joins TRBV6-5 to TRBJ1-1; no reliable D call. This CDR3 is built from 13 residues. Germline V gives CDR1 MNHEY, CDR2 SVGAGI. V was cut by 7 bases and J by 5 bases, with 14 bases left in between. CDR3: CASTREVGTEAFF. The DNA of the CDR3 is TGTGCCAGCACCCGGGAGGTTGGGACTGAAGCTTTCTTT.

The CDR3 protein is CASSPRTGELFF. CDR3 in DNA: TGTGCCAGCAGCCCCAGAACCGGGGAGCTGTTTTTT. This sequence joins TRBV7-8 and TRBJ2-2; D unclear. Trimming took off 5 bases at V and 5 bases at J, with 6 bases between the two ends. The CDR3 is made up of 12 amino acids. Germline V gene data show CDR1 as SGHVS and CDR2 as FQNEAQ.

The V call is TRBV29-1, the J call TRBJ2-7, with 8 bases fitting TRBD1. Germline assignment: CDR1 SQVTM and CDR2 ANQGSEA. The CDR3 totals 13 residues. After removal of 7 bases from V and 1 base from J, the junction contained 6 bases not matched to a gene. CDR3 sequence (DNA): TGCAGCGCTAGACAGGGGCCATCCTACGAGCAGTACTTC. Protein product: CSARQGPSYEQYF.

The chain couples TRBV3-1 (or the pseudogene TRBV3-2) to TRBJ1-2; perhaps TRBD1 as D (5 bases). Per germline, CDR1 LGHDT and CDR2 YNNKEL (reference sequence). The CDR3 is 16 residues long. V shed 0 bases and J shed 6 bases, with 17 bases lying between them. CDR3 coding DNA: TGTGCCAGCAGCCAAGATTTAGAGATTGGGGGGGATGGCTACACCTTC. This sequence encodes CASSQDLEIGGDGYTF.

The chain is built from TRBV3-1 (or the pseudogene TRBV3-2) and TRBJ1-2; the match to TRBD1 covers 8 bases. The germline V gene encodes CDR1 LGHDT and CDR2 YNNKEL (reference sequence). The CDR3 runs 14 residues. Unmatched junction bases numbered 3, after V lost 0 bases and J lost 6 bases. CDR3 amino acids: CASSQDSRGHGYTF. The CDR3 nucleotides read TGTGCCAGCAGCCAAGATTCCAGGGGGCATGGCTACACCTTC.

The chain is built from TRBV6-5 and TRBJ1-6, with a possible D match to TRBD1 (5 bases). V lost 2 bases and J 9 bases, leaving 8 bases between the germline ends. The CDR3 has 13 amino acids. Germline V gene lookup returns CDR1 MNHEY and CDR2 SVGAGI. In DNA form, the CDR3 reads TGTGCCAGCAGTTACGCAGGGAGTTCACCCCTCCACTTT. The encoded protein is CASSYAGSSPLHF.

This sequence joins TRBV19 and TRBJ1-5; D uncertain. Germline V CDR1 and CDR2: LNHDA, SQIVND (reference sequence). Trimming stripped 7 bases from V and 6 bases from J, with 19 bases between. The CDR3 runs to 15 residues. The CDR3 protein is CASTHSYGEIQPQHF. In DNA, the CDR3 is TGTGCCAGTACCCATAGTTACGGGGAAATTCAGCCCCAGCATTTT.

CDR3 amino acids: CALAGRGQISGNTIYF. The CDR3 DNA reads as TGTGCGCTCGCAGGCCGGGGACAGATATCTGGAAACACCATATATTTT. This chain joins TRBV11-2 and TRBJ1-3; TRBD1 matches 7 bases. Per germline, CDR1 SGHAT and CDR2 FQNNGV. CDR3 size: 16 residues.

The rearrangement joins TRBV5-1 to TRBJ2-1, with 11 bases matching TRBD2. Germline values: CDR1 SGHRS, CDR2 YFSETQ. This CDR3 is 15 amino acids long. With V trimmed by 9 bases and J by 7 bases, 12 bases remained unmatched. The CDR3 sequence: CATSSLAGGKNEQFF. DNA for the CDR3: TGCGCCACCTCATCCCTAGCGGGAGGCAAGAATGAGCAGTTCTTC.

The chain joins TRBV7-2 to TRBJ2-7; D perhaps matches TRBD1 (6 bases). Trimming left V 2 bases short and J 5 bases short, with 13 bases between. Germline V gene data show CDR1 as SGHTA and CDR2 as FQGNSA. CDR3 size: 14 residues. CDR3: CASSLSGVAHEQYF. The DNA of the CDR3 is TGTGCCAGCAGCTTATCAGGGGTTGCCCACGAGCAGTACTTC.

The rearrangement links TRBV5-5 to TRBJ2-3; 8 bases are shared with TRBD2. The trim removed 2 bases at V and 2 bases at J, leaving 4 bases unmatched. This CDR3 is built from 15 residues. Per germline, CDR1 SGHKS and CDR2 YYEKEE (reference sequence). In DNA, the CDR3 is TGTGCCAGCAGCTTTAGCGGGGTCCTCACAGATACGCAGTATTTT. It specifies CASSFSGVLTDTQYF.

The chain couples TRBV18 to TRBJ1-5; TRBD1 might be the D (6 bases). This CDR3 has 14 residues. In germline, CDR1 is KGHSH, CDR2 LQKENI. V was pared by 5 bases and J by 2 bases, with 10 bases between. CDR3 DNA: TGTGCCAGCTCATCGGACAGCCGCAATCAGCCCCAGCATTTT. Translation: CASSSDSRNQPQHF. Supplemented by reference TRBV18 and TRBJ1-5, the full variable domain reads NAGVMQNPRHLVRRRGQEARLRCSPMKGHSHVYWYRQLPEEGLKFMVYLQKENIIDESGMPKERFSAEFPKEGPSILRIQQVVRGDSAAYFCASSSDSRNQPQHFGDGTRLSIL.

The chain carries TRBV6-5 and TRBJ1-1; D is ambiguous. V lost 11 bases, J lost 2 bases, and 21 bases lay in between. CDR3 length: 15 amino acids. Germline assignment: CDR1 MNHEY and CDR2 SVGAGI. CDR3: CAASRPLQGNTEAFF. As DNA, the CDR3 is TGTGCCGCGTCCCGACCCCTTCAAGGTAACACTGAAGCTTTCTTT.

This chain joins TRBV7-9 and TRBJ2-5; D may match TRBD1 or TRBD2 (5 bases each). The CDR3 is made up of 15 amino acids. Trimming shortened V by 3 bases and J by 5 bases, and 16 bases separated the two germline ends. The V gene's germline CDR1 is SEHNR and CDR2 FQNEAQ (reference sequence). The CDR3 here is CASSFRQGEGETQYF. The DNA for the CDR3 is TGTGCCAGCAGCTTTAGGCAGGGAGAAGGTGAGACCCAGTACTTC.

This chain uses TRBV5-4 with TRBJ1-5; no clear D gene. With 10 bases removed from V and 4 bases from J, the gap between germline ends came to 18 bases. The CDR3 is 14 residues long. Germline lookup yields CDR1 SGHNT and CDR2 YYREEE (reference sequence). The DNA of the CDR3 is TGTGCCTCCTCGAAAGGAGGAGGGAATCAGCCCCAGCATTTT. Its translation is CASSKGGGNQPQHF.

J is TRBJ1-6 and V is TRBV6-2 or TRBV6-3; D gene uncertain. Germline CDR1 reads MNHEY; CDR2 reads SVGEGT. Trimming removed 4 bases from V and 7 bases from J, with 11 bases in between. The CDR3 is made up of 14 amino acids. CDR3 sequence: CASSSQRPNSPLHF. The CDR3 DNA follows: TGTGCCAGCAGTTCCCAGCGGCCGAATTCACCCCTCCACTTT.

This rearrangement joins TRBV6-2 or TRBV6-3 to TRBJ1-2; no reliable D call. The length of the CDR3 is 16 residues. V was cut by 0 bases and J by 1 base, with 12 bases left in between. Germline lookup yields CDR1 MNHEY and CDR2 SVGEGT. DNA for the CDR3: TGTGCCAGCAGTTACTCGACACAGATCGTTAACTATGGCTACACCTTC. Translated: CASSYSTQIVNYGYTF.